This passage covers 10 T cell receptor beta chains from one sample sequenced in a study of beta chain features in type 1 diabetes. General observations from the study: Moderate but significant shortening of TCRB CDR3s was recorded in all four CD4+ subsets from Type 1 diabetes patients.

The authors reverse transcribed all of the isolated RNA, so sequencing captured expressed TCRB transcripts. Repertoires were generated with immunoSEQ multiplex PCR, while TCRdb's copy carries only in-frame clones and drops some. The data hold a few hundred thousand clones, with roughly 13% observed a single time. These receptors' targets are unknown. The specimen was naive CD4+ T cells from blood. The origin of the receptors is a man aged 25 to 40 with type 1 diabetes.

This clone was counted only a few times. This chain connects TRBV27 to TRBJ1-4; D gene ambiguous. Trimming pared 6 bases from V and 7 bases from J, leaving 9 bases between. The V gene's germline CDR1 is MNHEY and CDR2 SMNVEV (reference sequence). The CDR3 totals 12 residues. This CDR3 reads CASSLTGEKLFF. The DNA of the CDR3 is TGTGCCAGCAGCCTGACGGGTGAAAAACTGTTTTTT.

This clone was found a few times. The V gene is TRBV29-1, the J gene TRBJ2-7; TRBD1 agrees at 8 bases. This CDR3 spans 14 amino acids. Germline-derived CDR1 and CDR2 are SQVTM and ANQGSEA. V was pared by 5 bases and J by 6 bases, with 12 bases of the junction left unmatched. This CDR3 is CSVKTGEAFSEQYF. As DNA, the CDR3 is TGCAGCGTTAAGACAGGGGAGGCTTTTAGCGAGCAGTACTTC.

The chain combines TRBV4-1 with TRBJ2-1; 8 bases map to TRBD2. The CDR3 loop spans 19 amino acids. Germline CDR1 is MGHRA and CDR2 is YSYEKL. V lost 4 bases, J lost 1 base, and 15 bases stayed unmatched. The CDR3: CASSRLSGGSGISYNEQFF. As DNA, the CDR3 is TGCGCCAGCAGCCGTCTCTCCGGTGGTAGCGGGATTTCCTACAATGAGCAGTTCTTC.

This clone was seen more than once but under ten times. The gene calls are TRBV7-2 and TRBJ1-3; 7 bases align to TRBD1. Trimming at V came to 4 bases and at J to 1 base, leaving 4 bases not matched to a gene. This CDR3 is built from 15 residues. Looked up from germline, CDR1 is SGHTA and CDR2 is FQGNSA. The CDR3 coding sequence is TGTGCCAGCAGCTCCCAGACAGGGTCTGGAAACACCATATATTTT. Encoded protein: CASSSQTGSGNTIYF.

The rearrangement uses TRBV7-2 and TRBJ1-5, with 8 bases identical to TRBD1. Germline CDR1 reads SGHTA; CDR2 reads FQGNSA. The CDR3 has 15 residues. After removal of 4 bases from V and 2 bases from J, the junction contained 4 bases not matched to a gene. CDR3 amino acids: CASSSWTGRNQPQHF. CDR3 DNA: TGTGCCAGCAGCTCTTGGACAGGGCGCAATCAGCCCCAGCATTTT.

CDR3 loop: CAWSVQNRGRGYTF. The CDR3 DNA reads TGTGCCTGGAGTGTACAAAACAGGGGGCGCGGCTACACCTTC. The chain recombines TRBV30 with TRBJ1-2; 9 bases match TRBD1. J gave up 8 bases and V 0 bases, and 7 bases lay outside the gene matches. CDR1 and CDR2 from the germline V gene are GTSNPN and SVGIG (reference sequence). This CDR3 has 14 residues.

This clone showed up just a few times. V and J are TRBV5-1 and TRBJ2-1, with 7 positions matching TRBD1. Per the germline V gene, CDR1 is SGHRS and CDR2 is YFSETQ. Unmatched junction bases numbered 7, after V lost 4 bases and J lost 6 bases. The CDR3 spans 14 residues. CDR3 bases: TGCGCCAGCAGCATGCTGGGACAGCTCAATGAGCAGTTCTTC. Its protein product is CASSMLGQLNEQFF.

This clone has just a few counts. The genes are TRBV30 and TRBJ2-5; a weak D match, TRBD2 (5 bases). Germline V CDR1 and CDR2: GTSNPN, SVGIG (reference sequence). The CDR3 is made up of 14 amino acids. Trimming removed 3 bases at V and 8 bases at J, with 19 bases between. CDR3 nucleotides: TGTGCCTGGAGGCCTCCCGGACTCCCTCGTACCCAGTACTTC. It translates to CAWRPPGLPRTQYF.

This clone was detected a few times. The CDR3 is CASPARASGITPQETQYF. DNA of the CDR3: TGTGCCAGCCCTGCTCGGGCTAGCGGGATTACACCCCAAGAGACCCAGTACTTC. The J gene is TRBJ2-5, the V gene TRBV2; 9 bases agree with TRBD2. The CDR3 totals 18 residues. The germline CDR1 and CDR2 sequences are SNHLY and FYNNEI. V lost 8 bases and J lost 1; bases outside the gene matches: 17.

The chain links TRBV25-1 to TRBJ1-2; 7 positions match TRBD1. V dropped 3 bases and J dropped 6; count of bases not matched to a gene: 7. Germline V CDR1 and CDR2: MGHDK, SYGVNS. This CDR3 is 14 amino acids long. In nucleotides, the CDR3 is TGTGCCAGCAGTGATTCAGGGGGAGGAAATGGCTACACCTTC. Its translation: CASSDSGGGNGYTF.